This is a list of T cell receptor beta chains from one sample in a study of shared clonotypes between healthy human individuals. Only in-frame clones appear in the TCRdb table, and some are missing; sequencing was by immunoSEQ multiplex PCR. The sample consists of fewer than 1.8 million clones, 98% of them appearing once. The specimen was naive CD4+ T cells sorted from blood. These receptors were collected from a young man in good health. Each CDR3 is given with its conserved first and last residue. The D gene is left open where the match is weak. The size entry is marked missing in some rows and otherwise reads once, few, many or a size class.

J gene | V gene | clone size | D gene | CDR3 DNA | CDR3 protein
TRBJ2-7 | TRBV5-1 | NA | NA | TGCGCCAGCAGCTTGGGAGTTCGAAGTGGGCTTGATTCCGAGCAGTACTTC | CASSLGVRSGLDSEQYF
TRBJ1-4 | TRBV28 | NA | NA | TGTGCCAGCAGATGGGCAACTAATGAAAAACTGTTTTTT | CASRWATNEKLFF
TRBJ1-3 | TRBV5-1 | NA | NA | TGCGCCAGCCCCCCGGGATCGGGAAACACCATATATTTT | CASPPGSGNTIYF
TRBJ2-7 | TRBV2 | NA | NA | TGTGCCAGCAGTGAAGAGCACCGTCTAACGTCCTCCTACGAGCAGTACTTC | CASSEEHRLTSSYEQYF
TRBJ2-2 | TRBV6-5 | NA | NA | TGTGCCAGCAGTTACTGGGGGGCGGCCACCGGGGAGCTGTTTTTT | CASSYWGAATGELFF
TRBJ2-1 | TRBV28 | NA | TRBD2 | TGTGCCAGCAGTCCACACCCGGGCTCCCCGGGGGGCAATGAGCAGTTCTTC | CASSPHPGSPGGNEQFF
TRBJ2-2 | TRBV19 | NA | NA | TGTGCCAGTAGTATGGTGGCCTGGGGAACCGGGGAGCTGTTTTTT | CASSMVAWGTGELFF
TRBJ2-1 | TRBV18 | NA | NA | TGTGCCAGCTCACCTAGGGGAGTAGTAGACTACAATGAGCAGTTCTTC | CASSPRGVVDYNEQFF
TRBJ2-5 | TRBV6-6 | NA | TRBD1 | TGTGCCAGCAGTTCCCCAGGGCTGACAGGGGGGACCCAGTACTTC | CASSSPGLTGGTQYF
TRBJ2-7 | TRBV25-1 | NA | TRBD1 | TGTGCCAGCAGTGAAGTTGACAGGGTCCACGAGCAGTACTTC | CASSEVDRVHEQYF
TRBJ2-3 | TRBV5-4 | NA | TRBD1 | TGTGCCAGCAGCTTCAGAGACAGGGGGATTAATACGCAGTATTTT | CASSFRDRGINTQYF
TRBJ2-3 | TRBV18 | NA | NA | TGTGCCAGCTCACCGGCTAGTAGCCAAGATACGCAGTATTTT | CASSPASSQDTQYF
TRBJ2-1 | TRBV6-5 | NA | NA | TGTGCCAGCAGGCAAACAGAACAGGGAAATGAGCAGTTCTTC | CASRQTEQGNEQFF
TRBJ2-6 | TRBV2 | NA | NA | TGTGCCAGCATACTTCTAAGGCAGGGAGCCTCTGGGGCCAACGTCCTGACTTTC | CASILLRQGASGANVLTF
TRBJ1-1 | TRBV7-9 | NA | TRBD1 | TGTGCCAGCAGCTCTCACCAGGGGGGCTCTTCTGAAGCTTTCTTT | CASSSHQGGSSEAFF
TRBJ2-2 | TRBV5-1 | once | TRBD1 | TGCGCCAGCAGCCCGGGACAGGGGAGTGGCGGGGAGCTGTTTTTT | CASSPGQGSGGELFF
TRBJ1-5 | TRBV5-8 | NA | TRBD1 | TGTGCCAGCAGCCCGGGTCTAGGGGGCGGTCAGCCCCAGCATTTT | CASSPGLGGGQPQHF
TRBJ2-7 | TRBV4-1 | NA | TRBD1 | TGCGCCAGCAGCTCGGGACAGGGCGGTTACGAGCAGTACTTC | CASSSGQGGYEQYF
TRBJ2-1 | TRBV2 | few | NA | TGTGCCAGCAGTGGGTACAATGAGCAGTTCTTC | CASSGYNEQFF
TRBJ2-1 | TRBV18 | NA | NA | TGTGCCAGCTCACCACCGGGACATTTAGGCAATGAGCAGTTCTTC | CASSPPGHLGNEQFF
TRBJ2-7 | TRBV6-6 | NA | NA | TGTGCCAGCAGCCTCGGGGCCAGCTACGAGCAGTACTTC | CASSLGASYEQYF
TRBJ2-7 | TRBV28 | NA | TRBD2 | TGTGCCAGCAGCGGGACTAGCGGATCTTACTCCTACGAGCAGTACTTC | CASSGTSGSYSYEQYF
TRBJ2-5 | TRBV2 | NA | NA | TGTGCCAGCAGTGAAGAGGTGAAAGAGACCCAGTACTTC | CASSEEVKETQYF
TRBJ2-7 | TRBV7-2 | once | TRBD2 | TGTGCCAGCAGCACACGGACTAGCGGGAATCGGCAGTACTTC | CASSTRTSGNRQYF
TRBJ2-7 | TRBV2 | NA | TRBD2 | TGTGCCAGCAGGAAAGGACTAGCGGGAGGGCCTGGGTACGAGCAGTACTTC | CASRKGLAGGPGYEQYF
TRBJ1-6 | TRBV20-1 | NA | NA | TGCAGTGCTGGGGACGGTTCACCCCTCCACTTT | CSAGDGSPLHF
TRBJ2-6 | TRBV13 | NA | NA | TGTGCCAGCAGCTTAGGCCTCGCCTCTGGGGCCAACGTCCTGACTTTC | CASSLGLASGANVLTF
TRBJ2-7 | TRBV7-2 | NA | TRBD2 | TGTGCCAGCAGCGCGTCTAGCGGGGTCCCTTACGAGCAGTACTTC | CASSASSGVPYEQYF
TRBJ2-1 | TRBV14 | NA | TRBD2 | TGTGCCAGCAGCCCCTTGGGATTAGCGGGAGGGAGAAATGAGCAGTTCTTC | CASSPLGLAGGRNEQFF
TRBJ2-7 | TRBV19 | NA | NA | TGTGCCAGTAGTGACTCCGGGACTCCGGCCTACGAGCAGTACTTC | CASSDSGTPAYEQYF
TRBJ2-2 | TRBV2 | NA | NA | TGTGCCAGCAGGGGCCTTGGCGGGGAGCTGTTTTTT | CASRGLGGELFF
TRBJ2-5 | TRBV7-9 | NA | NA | TGTGCCAGCACCCAGTCGACGGTTGAGACCCAGTACTTC | CASTQSTVETQYF
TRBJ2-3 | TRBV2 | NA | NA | TGTGCCAGCAAGAGGTCAGATACGCAGTATTTT | CASKRSDTQYF
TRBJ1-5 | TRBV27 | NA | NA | TGTGCCAGCAGTTTCTCCGGGACAACCCACAATCAGCCCCAGCATTTT | CASSFSGTTHNQPQHF
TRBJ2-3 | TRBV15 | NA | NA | TGTGCCACCAGCCGGATACCGACAGATGCGCAGTATTTT | CATSRIPTDAQYF
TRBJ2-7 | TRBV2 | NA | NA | TGTGCCAGCAGTGATGGGACAATGGACGAGCAGTACTTC | CASSDGTMDEQYF
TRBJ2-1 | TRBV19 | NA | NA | TGTGCCAGTACTACCAACCAGGACAATGAGCAGTTCTTC | CASTTNQDNEQFF
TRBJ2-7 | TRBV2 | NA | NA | TGTGCCAGCATACTGCTATACGAGCAGTACTTC | CASILLYEQYF
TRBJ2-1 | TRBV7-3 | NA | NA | TGTGCCAGCAGCCAGACGCTCAATGAGCAGTTCTTC | CASSQTLNEQFF
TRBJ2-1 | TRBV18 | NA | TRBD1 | TGTGCCAGCTCACCACTTCCGGGACAGGGGGTGGGTGAGCAGTTCTTC | CASSPLPGQGVGEQFF